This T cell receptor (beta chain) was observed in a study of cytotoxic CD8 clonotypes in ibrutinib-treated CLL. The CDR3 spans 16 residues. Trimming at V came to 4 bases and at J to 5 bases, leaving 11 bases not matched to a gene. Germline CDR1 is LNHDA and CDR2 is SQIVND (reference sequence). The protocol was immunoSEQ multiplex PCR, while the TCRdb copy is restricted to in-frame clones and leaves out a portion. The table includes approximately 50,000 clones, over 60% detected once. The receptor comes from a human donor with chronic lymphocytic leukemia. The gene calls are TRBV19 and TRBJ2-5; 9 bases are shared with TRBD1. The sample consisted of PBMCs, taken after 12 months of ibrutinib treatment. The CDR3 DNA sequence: TGTGCCAGTAGTAGTTGGGGAATTGGGACAGGGGAGACCCAGTACTTC. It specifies CASSSWGIGTGETQYF.